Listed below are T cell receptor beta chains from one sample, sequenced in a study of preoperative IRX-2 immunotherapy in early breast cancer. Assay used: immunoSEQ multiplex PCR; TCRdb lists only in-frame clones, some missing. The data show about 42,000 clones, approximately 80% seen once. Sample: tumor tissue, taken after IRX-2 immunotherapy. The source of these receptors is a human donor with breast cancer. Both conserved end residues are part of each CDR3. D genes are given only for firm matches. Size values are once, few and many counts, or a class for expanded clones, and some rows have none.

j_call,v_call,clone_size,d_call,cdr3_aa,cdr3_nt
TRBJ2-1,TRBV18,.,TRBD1,CASSRTGTGGRNEQFF,TGTGCCAGCTCACGGACCGGGACAGGGGGCCGCAATGAGCAGTTCTTC
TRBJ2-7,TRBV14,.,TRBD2,CASSLLADEQYF,TGTGCCAGCAGCCTACTAGCGGATGAGCAGTACTTC
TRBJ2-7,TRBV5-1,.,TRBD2,CASSFTSGNYEQYF,TGCGCCAGCAGCTTTACTAGCGGGAATTACGAGCAGTACTTC
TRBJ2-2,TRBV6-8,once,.,CASGRTGTGELFF,TGTGCAAGCGGGCGGACCGGAACCGGGGAGCTGTTTTTT
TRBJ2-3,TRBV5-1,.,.,CASSFTGRIGTDTQYF,TGCGCCAGCAGCTTTACGGGGCGCATCGGCACAGATACGCAATATTTT
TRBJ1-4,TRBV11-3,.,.,CASSPSLGGDNEKLFF,TGTGCCAGCAGCCCGAGCCTAGGCGGGGATAATGAAAAACTGTTTTTT
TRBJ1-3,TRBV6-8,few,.,CASSDRPVSSGNTIYF,TGTGCCAGCAGTGATCGACCGGTCTCCTCTGGAAACACCATATATTTT
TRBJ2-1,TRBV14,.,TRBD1,CASSQTGTGKKFF,TGTGCCAGCAGCCAAACCGGGACAGGGAAAAAGTTCTTC
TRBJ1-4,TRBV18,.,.,CASSPPVYEKLFF,TGTGCCAGCTCACCACCGGTCTATGAAAAACTGTTTTTT
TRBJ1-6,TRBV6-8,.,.,CASSYSTRTYNSPLHF,TGTGCCAGCAGTTACTCGACTAGGACCTATAATTCACCCCTCCACTTT
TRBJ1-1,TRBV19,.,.,CASSIIGGSPHTEAFF,TGTGCCAGTAGTATAATAGGCGGATCCCCTCACACTGAAGCTTTCTTT
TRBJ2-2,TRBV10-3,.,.,CAISESGADTGELFF,TGTGCCATCAGTGAGTCAGGGGCTGACACCGGGGAGCTGTTTTTT
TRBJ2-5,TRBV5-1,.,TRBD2,CASSYLAGAGETQYF,TGCGCCAGCAGCTATCTAGCGGGGGCCGGGGAGACCCAGTACTTC
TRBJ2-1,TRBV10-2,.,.,CATRPPYNEQFF,TGCGCCACCAGACCACCTTACAATGAGCAGTTCTTC
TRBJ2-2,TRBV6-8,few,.,CASRPGNTGELFF,TGTGCCAGCCGACCTGGGAACACCGGGGAGCTGTTTTTT
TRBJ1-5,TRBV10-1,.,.,CATPRASNQPQHF,TGCGCCACCCCCCGGGCTAGCAATCAGCCCCAGCATTTT